This is a list of T cell receptor beta chains from one sample in a study of T-cell reconstitution after alpha-beta-depleted transplantation in children. MiXCR, applied by TCRdb to the PCR reads, yields one record per CDR3 protein. The data show fewer than 550,000 distinct CDR3 sequences, about 10% seen once. Here the sequenced sample was PBMCs, taken before TCRalphabeta/CD19-depleted stem cell transplant. Receptor source: a child aged 2 to 10 with inherited bone marrow failure, due to receive a stem cell transplant. Both conserved end residues are part of each CDR3. The order of the fields is V gene, J gene, CDR3 length, CDR3 protein.

TRBV28	TRBJ1-2	15	CASSFVGTTNYGYTF
TRBV5-6	TRBJ2-1	17	CASTNGPTGSSYNEQFF
TRBV4-3	TRBJ2-1	14	CASSQAPRLNEQFF
TRBV18	TRBJ2-5	13	CASSRGSLWTQYF
TRBV5-1	TRBJ2-7	17	CASSSTSGQGPGSEQYF
TRBV5-1	TRBJ2-2	13	CASSLGRTGELVF
TRBV5-5	TRBJ2-3	12	CASSPPGDTQYF
TRBV7-9	TRBJ1-6	12	CASSQGSSPLHF
TRBV4-2	TRBJ2-1	16	CASSPELAGEYNEQFF
TRBV5-6	TRBJ2-7	15	CASSATDLSSYEQYF
TRBV24-1	TRBJ1-5	14	CATSDLVSNQPQHF
TRBV19	TRBJ1-2	14	CASTPPRDSYGYTF
TRBV20-1	TRBJ2-7	13	CSARSRLPYEQYF
TRBV5-1	TRBJ2-7	13	CASTNRDSYEQYF
TRBV5-1	TRBJ1-1	12	CASRLQSTEAFF
TRBV6-1	TRBJ1-3	14	CASSKLSSGNTIYF
TRBV20-1	TRBJ2-5	18	CSAELLFDGPMPQETQYF
TRBV5-6	TRBJ2-2	16	CASSLGNRGSTGELFF
TRBV15	TRBJ1-2	14	CATSLLGRGYGYTF
TRBV29-1	TRBJ1-2	14	CSVGLLGAGYGYTF
TRBV20-1	TRBJ2-1	16	CSARDSGRVSYNEQFF
TRBV4-3	TRBJ2-7	16	CASSQRTGLSSYEQYF
TRBV27	TRBJ2-7	14	CASSLLSTAGEQYF
TRBV2	TRBJ2-3	17	CASSEDWEADFTDTQYF
TRBV30	TRBJ2-7	17	CAWSVPPGLAFTYEQYF
TRBV11-2	TRBJ2-2	16	CASSSGTSENTGELFF
TRBV24-1	TRBJ2-3	15	CATSDFMGETDTQYF
TRBV20-1	TRBJ2-3	13	CSASVPGTDTQYF
TRBV10-1	TRBJ2-7	15	CASSEGTDSSYEQYF
TRBV7-2	TRBJ2-7	14	CASSLYRGQDEQYF